This T cell receptor beta chain was sequenced in a study of shared clonotypes between healthy human individuals. Findings and limits, study-wide: When compared with the clonotypes that were shared by all four sorted-subset donors, the non-shared clonotypes turned out to have lower generation probabilities.

The authors distributed each subset's genomic DNA evenly over several immunoSEQ plates. Only in-frame clones appear in the TCRdb table, and some are missing; sequencing was by immunoSEQ multiplex PCR. This sample yields more than 900,000 clones, of which around 78% are seen a single time; 0.6% to 0.7% belongs to the top ten. Regarding this clone: As yet, its antigen is unknown. This sample includes further DNA sequences coding for the same CDR3.

Germline CDR1 and CDR2: SGHTA and FQGNSA. With 6 bases removed from V and 3 bases from J, the gap between germline ends came to 14 bases. The CDR3 sequence is 14 residues long. The receptor's source is a man aged 18-30 years in good health. Some clones in this sample may be carry-over from other donors' samples. This chain links TRBV7-2 with TRBJ2-5, with a weak D call TRBD2 (6 bases). The specimen sequenced was memory CD4+ T cells from PBMCs. Specified subset: CD45RA-negative fraction. In DNA form, the CDR3 reads TGTGCCAGCAGTTCCAACCGGGGGAAAGAGACCCAGTACTTC. Protein sequence: CASSSNRGKETQYF.